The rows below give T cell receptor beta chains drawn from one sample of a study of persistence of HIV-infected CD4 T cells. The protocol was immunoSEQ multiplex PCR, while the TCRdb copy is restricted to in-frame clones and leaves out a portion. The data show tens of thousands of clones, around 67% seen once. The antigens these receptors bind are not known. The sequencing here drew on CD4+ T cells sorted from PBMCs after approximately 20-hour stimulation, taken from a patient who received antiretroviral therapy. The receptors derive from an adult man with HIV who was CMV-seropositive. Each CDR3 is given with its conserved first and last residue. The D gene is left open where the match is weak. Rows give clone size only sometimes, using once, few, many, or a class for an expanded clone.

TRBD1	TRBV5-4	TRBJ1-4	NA	CASSFGTGEVPNEKLFF	TGTGCCAGCAGCTTCGGCACAGGGGAGGTGCCTAATGAAAAACTGTTTTTT
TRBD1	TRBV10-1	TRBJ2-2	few	CASSDSGGEGNTGELFF	TGCGCCAGCAGTGATTCAGGGGGCGAAGGAAACACCGGGGAGCTGTTTTTT
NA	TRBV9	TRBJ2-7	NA	CASSVAGNPYEQYF	TGTGCCAGCAGCGTAGCCGGCAACCCCTACGAGCAGTACTTC
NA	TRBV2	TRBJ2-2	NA	CASRSAGTGELFF	TGTGCCAGCAGGAGTGCAGGGACCGGGGAGCTGTTTTTT
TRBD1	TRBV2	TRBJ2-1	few	CASSEDRGGREQFF	TGTGCCAGCAGTGAGGACAGGGGGGGCAGGGAGCAGTTCTTC
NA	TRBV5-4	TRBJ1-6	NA	CASSLQTGNSPLHF	TGTGCCAGCAGCTTGCAAACCGGGAATTCACCCCTCCACTTT
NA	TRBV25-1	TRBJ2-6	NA	CASSEGTARSGANVLTF	TGTGCCAGCAGTGAGGGAACAGCCCGCTCTGGGGCCAACGTCCTGACTTTC
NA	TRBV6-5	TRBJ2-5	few	CASQKGRLETQYF	TGTGCCAGCCAAAAAGGCCGGTTAGAGACCCAGTACTTC
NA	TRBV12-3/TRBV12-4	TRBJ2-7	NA	CASSLLQTYEQYF	TGTGCCAGCAGTTTACTACAGACCTACGAGCAGTACTTC
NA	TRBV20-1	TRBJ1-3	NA	CSASLPTGTNSGNTIYF	TGCAGTGCTAGTCTTCCGACAGGAACCAACTCTGGAAACACCATATATTTT
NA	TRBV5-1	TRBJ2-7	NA	CASSLGPSSYEQYF	TGCGCCAGCAGCTTGGGGCCGAGCTCCTACGAGCAGTACTTC
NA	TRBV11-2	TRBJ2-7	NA	CASSLEGGDFGHEQYF	TGTGCCAGCAGCCTCGAAGGGGGGGACTTCGGTCACGAGCAGTACTTC
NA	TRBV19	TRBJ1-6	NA	CASTSGTPFNSPLHF	TGTGCCAGTACCTCCGGGACACCATTTAATTCACCCCTCCACTTT
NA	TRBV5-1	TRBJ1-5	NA	CASSLSGYSNQPQHF	TGCGCCAGCAGCTTGTCAGGATATAGCAATCAGCCCCAGCATTTT
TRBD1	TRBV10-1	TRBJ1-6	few	CASTGQGDSPLHF	TGCGCCAGCACGGGACAGGGAGATTCACCCCTCCACTTT
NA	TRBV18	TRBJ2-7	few	CASSTTGLGGYEQYF	TGTGCCAGCTCAACCACGGGCCTTGGGGGGTACGAGCAGTACTTC
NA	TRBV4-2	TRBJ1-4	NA	CASSRDTQGRGEKLFF	TGTGCCAGCAGCCGCGATACTCAGGGGAGAGGTGAAAAACTGTTTTTT
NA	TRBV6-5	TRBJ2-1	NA	CASSYSSSYNEQFF	TGTGCCAGCAGTTACTCGAGCTCCTACAATGAGCAGTTCTTC
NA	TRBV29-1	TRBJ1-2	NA	CSVETRLYGYTF	TGCAGCGTTGAAACCAGACTCTATGGCTACACCTTC
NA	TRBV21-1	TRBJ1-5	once	CASSKCKQGALSNQPQHF	TGTGCCAGCAGCAAATGCAAACAGGGGGCTCTTAGCAATCAGCCCCAGCATTTT
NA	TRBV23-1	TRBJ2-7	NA	CASSQVSGEQYF	TGCGCCAGCAGTCAAGTATCGGGGGAGCAGTACTTC
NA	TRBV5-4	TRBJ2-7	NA	CASSIGQSYEQYF	TGTGCCAGCAGCATTGGACAATCCTACGAGCAGTACTTC